The rows below give T cell receptor beta chains drawn from one sample of a study of blood T cell repertoires in COVID-19. Clones were sequenced by immunoSEQ multiplex PCR, and TCRdb holds only the in-frame ones, with some missing. The top ten hold 9.5% to 15% of the sample, which has around 76,000 clones, more than 70% seen once. The specimen was peripheral blood. These receptors were taken from a man aged 50-59 years with COVID-19, enrolled during active disease. CDR3s include the opening cysteine and the closing phenylalanine or tryptophan.

TRBV9,13,TRBJ1-5,CASSGQDGQPQHF
TRBV15,18,TRBJ2-1,CATSRVKGLAGGPNEQFF
TRBV5-1,14,TRBJ1-1,CASSLVGWYTEAFF
TRBV2,15,TRBJ2-6,CVSSSGAAGANVLTF
TRBV6-5,15,TRBJ2-1,CASSLTSGTYNEQFF
TRBV9,14,TRBJ2-5,CASSATGTRGTQYF
TRBV5-1,14,TRBJ1-2,CASSAGGDTYGYTF
TRBV5-1,14,TRBJ2-5,CASSGGSTQETQYF
TRBV19,17,TRBJ2-2,CASSLQPGGRNTGELFF
TRBV7-9,14,TRBJ1-1,CASSGGQMNTEAFF
TRBV4-2,17,TRBJ2-4,CASSQGPGLAIKNIQYF
TRBV3-1/TRBV3-2,13,TRBJ1-1,CASSHTGGTEAFF
TRBV2,12,TRBJ2-7,CASSRQGYEQYF
TRBV29-1,14,TRBJ2-5,CSGQDRGFQETQYF
TRBV6-4,13,TRBJ2-1,CASSDGTNNKQFF
TRBV4-1,17,TRBJ1-5,CASSLTPGQGATQPQHF
TRBV7-8,15,TRBJ2-7,CASSLSLAGSYEQYF
TRBV7-2,16,TRBJ2-2,CASSRTRGQYTGELFF
TRBV11-2,13,TRBJ1-1,CASSLTVNTEAFF
TRBV5-1,15,TRBJ2-3,CASSSQGHRGDTQYF
TRBV2,13,TRBJ1-2,CASGDSPNYGYTF
TRBV5-8,15,TRBJ2-7,CASSLDSGRAYEQYF
TRBV19,14,TRBJ1-3,CASSSGTEGNTIYF
TRBV5-6,15,TRBJ2-7,CASSLVGVRGNEQYF
TRBV24-1,15,TRBJ2-3,CATSDSQGRPDTQYF
TRBV6-5,16,TRBJ2-7,CASSFWRRQGIYEQYF